Described below is a single TCR beta chain sequence and its context. Its antigen is not identified. This sample is part of a study of T cell responses to AZD1222 COVID-19 vaccine. Findings of the study overall: The repertoires were collected only after the peak T cell response. Clonal diversity was possibly underestimated; the donors were predominantly white British and more often female. Dominant CD4 TCR responses targeted spike regions 160-218 and 743-854.

Assay: immunoSEQ multiplex PCR; the TCRdb copy retains only in-frame clones and omits some. The data contain more than 60,000 clones, less than 90% of them seen just once; the ten biggest clones take up roughly 19%. The CDR3 runs to 16 residues. V shed 6 bases and J shed 0 bases, with 16 bases lying between them. CDR1 ENHRY and CDR2 SYGVKD come from the germline V gene. This material consisted of peripheral blood, taken on day 0 of AZD1222 vaccination. The rearrangement uses TRBV10-3 and TRBJ2-3; D is perhaps TRBD1 (5 bases). The sequence came from an adult in good health. CDR3 residues: CAISARVGASTDTQYF. Here the CDR3 DNA reads TGTGCCATCAGCGCCCGGGTAGGGGCGAGCACAGATACGCAGTATTTT.